This record covers a single TCR beta chain. These data come from a study of T cells in Graves' hyperthyroidism and ophthalmopathy. This CDR3 comprises 15 residues. V was cut by 5 bases and J by 4 bases, with 18 bases left in between. Germline V gene sequence: CDR1 SGHRS, CDR2 YFSETQ. TCR beta CDR3 regions were amplified from RNA transcripts. HTBI primers were the set used in a first-round RT-PCR of the TCR CDR3. TCRdb independently ran MiXCR on the multiplex PCR reads; one entry per CDR3 protein. The sample contains 690,000 or so distinct CDR3 sequences, around 19% of which appear only once. A patient was excluded if there was uncontrolled infection, other autoimmune disease, pregnancy or lactation. Each 10 ml fresh peripheral blood draw supplied the PBMCs.

The receptor was derived from a woman in her forties or fifties with Graves' hyperthyroidism that later progressed to Graves' ophthalmopathy. The V gene is TRBV5-1, the J gene TRBJ1-2; maybe TRBD1 (6 bases). The material sequenced was blood. This CDR3 reads CASRPSRDMSYGYTF. The CDR3 nucleotides read TGCGCCAGCAGACCATCCAGGGACATGAGCTATGGCTACACCTTC. Together with reference TRBV5-1 and TRBJ1-2, the CDR3 gives the full variable domain: KAGVTQTPRYLIKTRGQQVTLSCSPISGHRSVSWYQQTPGQGLQFLFEYFSETQRNKGNFPGRFSGRQFSNSRSEMNVSTLELGDSALYLCASRPSRDMSYGYTFGSGTRLTVV.